The 25 T cell receptor beta chains given below trace back to one sample, sequenced in a study of blood T cell repertoires in COVID-19. Clones were sequenced by immunoSEQ multiplex PCR, and TCRdb holds only the in-frame ones, with some missing. The repertoire holds about 85,000 clones, with 87% as singletons. The sequencing sample was made of peripheral blood. These receptor sequences come from a man aged 60 to 75 with acute or convalescent COVID-19.

The chain is built from TRBV5-6 and TRBJ2-5; 12 nucleotides align to TRBD2. This CDR3 contains 14 residues. V dropped 6 bases and J dropped 7; count of bases not matched to a gene: 7. Germline V gene sequence: CDR1 SGHDT, CDR2 YYEEEE. CDR3 DNA sequence: TGTGCCAGCACCCTAGCGGGGGGGCTGGTGACCCAGTACTTC. Translation: CASTLAGGLVTQYF.

The chain recombines TRBV29-1 with TRBJ2-5; 7 bases line up with TRBD2. The CDR3 covers 12 residues. Trimming removed 6 bases from V and 5 bases from J; junction bases left unmatched: 6. The germline V gene has CDR1 SQVTM and CDR2 ANQGSEA. For the CDR3, the DNA is TGCAGCGTCGGAACTAGCGATGAGACCCAGTACTTC. Translation: CSVGTSDETQYF.

The genes are TRBV5-4 and TRBJ1-2; TRBD1 matches 9 bases. The CDR3 has 15 amino acids. Germline CDR1 and CDR2: SGHNT and YYREEE (reference sequence). The junction had 8 bases not matched to a gene; V was cut back by 4 bases and J by 4 bases. The CDR3 DNA sequence: TGTGCCAGCAGCGGGGGACAGGGATCGGGCTATGGCTACACCTTC. This gives the protein CASSGGQGSGYGYTF.

The chain recombines TRBV7-2 with TRBJ2-5; 8 nucleotides align to TRBD1. The CDR3 sequence is 19 residues long. Trimming removed 2 bases from V and 0 bases from J; junction bases left unmatched: 14. Germline-derived CDR1 and CDR2 are SGHTA and FQGNSA. CDR3 sequence: CASSLPSGTGDQYQETQYF. The CDR3 nucleotides read TGTGCCAGCAGCTTACCCTCCGGGACAGGAGATCAGTACCAAGAGACCCAGTACTTC.

The chain links TRBV19 to TRBJ1-1; TRBD1 might be the D (6 bases). Germline loops: CDR1 LNHDA, CDR2 SQIVND (reference sequence). V was pared by 6 bases and J by 7 bases, with 21 bases between. The CDR3 covers 15 residues. CDR3 DNA sequence: TGTGCCAGTAGCCCCTGGACAGTGCAACGAATTGAAGCTTTCTTT. It codes for CASSPWTVQRIEAFF.

This clone appeared once. The V call is TRBV29-1, the J call TRBJ1-2; tentatively, D is TRBD1 (6 bases). Germline V lookup: CDR1 SQVTM, CDR2 ANQGSEA. V lost 0 bases and J lost 8, with 31 bases in between. The CDR3 consists of 19 residues. CDR3: CSVEDQYDPWDGGALGYTF. The CDR3 DNA follows: TGCAGCGTTGAAGATCAGTACGACCCTTGGGACGGGGGGGCGTTGGGCTACACCTTC.

The V and J genes are TRBV4-3 and TRBJ1-2, with 9 bases that match TRBD1. The trim removed 0 bases at V and 1 base at J, leaving 3 bases unmatched. This CDR3 is 16 amino acids long. CDR1 and CDR2 (germline): LGHNA, YSLEER. The CDR3 bases are TGCGCCAGCAGCCAAGATCGGACAGGGGATAACTATGGCTACACCTTC. Amino acid sequence: CASSQDRTGDNYGYTF.

The chain joins TRBV5-1 to TRBJ1-4; 11 bases agree with TRBD1. After removal of 5 bases from V and 6 bases from J, the junction contained 3 bases not matched to a gene. Germline V gives CDR1 SGHRS, CDR2 YFSETQ. CDR3 length equals 14 residues. In DNA, the CDR3 is TGCGCCAGCAGAAAGGGACAGGGGGATGAAAAACTGTTTTTT. It is translated as CASRKGQGDEKLFF. The full variable domain, rest sourced from reference TRBV5-1 and TRBJ1-4, is KAGVTQTPRYLIKTRGQQVTLSCSPISGHRSVSWYQQTPGQGLQFLFEYFSETQRNKGNFPGRFSGRQFSNSRSEMNVSTLELGDSALYLCASRKGQGDEKLFFGSGTQLSVL.

This clone was detected only a few times. The chain recombines TRBV3-1 (or the pseudogene TRBV3-2) with TRBJ1-1; D ambiguous. This CDR3 is built from 16 residues. V lost 1 base to trimming and J lost 0 bases, with 12 bases between them. Per the germline V gene, CDR1 is LGHDT and CDR2 is YNNKEL (reference sequence). The CDR3 DNA reads as TGTGCCAGCAGCCAAGGATCGGGGTTAATGAACACTGAAGCTTTCTTT. This codes for CASSQGSGLMNTEAFF.

The V call is TRBV7-2, the J call TRBJ2-3, with D uncertain. The germline V gene encodes CDR1 SGHTA and CDR2 FQGNSA. This CDR3 has 13 amino acids. With 1 base removed from V and 6 bases from J, the gap between germline ends came to 8 bases. DNA for the CDR3: TGTGCCAGCAGCTTAGGGTCGGTGGATACGCAGTATTTT. Protein: CASSLGSVDTQYF.

The V and J genes are TRBV5-7 and TRBJ1-2, with a possible D match to TRBD1 (6 bases). TRBV5-7 is labeled an ORF, and its function is uncertain. This CDR3 region has 11 residues. V lost 4 bases and J lost 14, with 15 bases in between. CDR3 DNA sequence: TGTGCCAGCAGCCCCGAAGGGGGGGGAACCTTC. This sequence encodes CASSPEGGGTF.

This clone was counted a single time. The chain couples TRBV6-5 to TRBJ1-5, with D hard to call. The length of the CDR3 is 15 residues. V lost 6 bases and J 0 bases, leaving 12 bases between the germline ends. The germline V gene has CDR1 MNHEY and CDR2 SVGAGI. CDR3 sequence (DNA): TGTGCCAGCAGCAAATGGTTAGATAGCAATCAGCCCCAGCATTTT. As protein: CASSKWLDSNQPQHF.

The chain employs TRBV6-2 or TRBV6-3 and TRBJ2-3; D perhaps matches TRBD2 (6 bases). With 1 base removed from V and 2 bases from J, the gap between germline ends came to 13 bases. The CDR3 length is 16 residues. Germline V CDR1 and CDR2: MNHEY, SVGEGT. This CDR3 is CASSYWRGNPTDTQYF. In DNA, the CDR3 is TGTGCCAGCAGTTACTGGCGGGGAAATCCCACAGATACGCAGTATTTT.

The CDR3 DNA reads as TGTGCCAGCAGCCCCTCCGGACTAGCGGGGAACGAGCAGTTCTTC. Translated: CASSPSGLAGNEQFF. The genes are TRBV3-1 (or the pseudogene TRBV3-2) and TRBJ2-1; TRBD2 matches 12 bases. The germline CDR1 and CDR2 sequences are LGHDT and YNNKEL (reference sequence). With 4 bases clipped from V and 10 bases from J, the junction kept 8 bases outside the gene matches. The CDR3 covers 15 residues.

The J gene is TRBJ1-4, the V gene TRBV18, with 7 bases aligning to TRBD1. Germline V CDR1 and CDR2: KGHSH, LQKENI. This CDR3 contains 15 residues. Losses at the gene ends were 3 bases for V and 10 bases for J; bases not matched to a gene: 11. The CDR3 coding sequence is TGTGCCAGCTCACCCGGCGGACAGGAAGGTGGAAAACTGTTTTTT. The encoded protein is CASSPGGQEGGKLFF.

The rearrangement uses TRBV11-2 and TRBJ2-5; TRBD2 matches at 8 bases. Trimming cost V 2 bases and J 0 bases; bases outside gene matches: 11. This CDR3 spans 18 amino acids. CDR1 and CDR2 (germline): SGHAT, FQNNGV. In DNA, the CDR3 is TGTGCCAGCAGCTTACGACGGCGGGGGGATCAGTACCAAGAGACCCAGTACTTC. It translates to CASSLRRRGDQYQETQYF.

The chain is built from TRBV7-2 and TRBJ1-4; D is possibly TRBD1 (5 bases). This CDR3 is 16 amino acids long. V was clipped by 1 base and J by 4 bases, with 13 bases between them. The germline V gene encodes CDR1 SGHTA and CDR2 FQGNSA. The CDR3 loop reads CASSLGRARNNEKLFF. CDR3 bases: TGTGCCAGCAGCTTAGGCAGGGCGAGAAATAATGAAAAACTGTTTTTT.

The rearrangement links TRBV7-6 to TRBJ2-1; TRBD1 agrees at 8 bases. The CDR3 runs to 15 residues. J was trimmed by 2 bases and V by 5 bases; bases with no gene match: 5. Germline V CDR1 and CDR2: SGHVS, FNYEAQ. The CDR3 reads CASSPTDRAYNEQFF. The CDR3 region has the DNA TGTGCCAGCAGCCCGACGGACAGGGCCTACAATGAGCAGTTCTTC.

This clone appeared once. The rearrangement links TRBV19 to TRBJ1-5; 8 bases match TRBD1. Trimming cost V 6 bases and J 7 bases; bases outside gene matches: 8. The CDR3 runs to 14 residues. CDR1 and CDR2 (germline): LNHDA, SQIVND (reference sequence). In nucleotides, the CDR3 is TGTGCCAGTAGCCCCAGGGGGCCTAGGCAGCCCCAGCATTTT. This encodes CASSPRGPRQPQHF.

The rearrangement joins TRBV5-4 to TRBJ2-3; D might be TRBD2 (6 bases). CDR3 length equals 17 residues. Germline-derived CDR1 and CDR2 are SGHNT and YYREEE (reference sequence). V was shortened by 4 bases and J by 2 bases, with 20 bases between the two germline ends. The CDR3 coding sequence is TGTGCCAGCAGCCGCTCCGAGATGAGCGGGTCCACAGATACGCAGTATTTT. This sequence encodes CASSRSEMSGSTDTQYF.

The V call is TRBV7-8, the J call TRBJ1-5, with TRBD1 as a possible D gene (5 bases). V was clipped by 5 bases and J by 4 bases, with 15 bases between them. This CDR3 region has 15 residues. CDR1 is SGHVS, CDR2 FQNEAQ, per germline. The CDR3 region is CASSTGTEGNQPQHF. CDR3 DNA sequence: TGTGCCAGCAGCACCGGGACGGAGGGGAATCAGCCCCAGCATTTT.

This rearrangement joins TRBV19 to TRBJ2-1; maybe TRBD1 (5 bases). Germline V gene sequence: CDR1 LNHDA, CDR2 SQIVND (reference sequence). This CDR3 comprises 14 residues. Trimming removed 1 base from V and 4 bases from J, with 8 bases in between. Here the CDR3 reads CASSIGRQYNEQFF. CDR3 in DNA: TGTGCCAGTAGTATAGGCAGACAGTACAATGAGCAGTTCTTC. The variable domain in full, with the rest retrieved from reference TRBV19 and TRBJ2-1, is DGGITQSPKYLFRKEGQNVTLSCEQNLNHDAMYWYRQDPGQGLRLIYYSQIVNDFQKGDIAEGYSVSREKKESFPLTVTSAQKNPTAFYLCASSIGRQYNEQFFGPGTRLTVL.

The chain joins TRBV5-6 to TRBJ1-2; no definite D call. Germline values: CDR1 SGHDT, CDR2 YYEEEE. The CDR3 is 13 amino acids. Deletions cut 2 bases from V and 1 base from J, with 6 bases between. The CDR3 nucleotides are TGTGCCAGCAGCTTAAACAGTAACTATGGCTACACCTTC. It specifies CASSLNSNYGYTF. The full variable domain, completed using reference TRBV5-6 and TRBJ1-2, is DAGVTQSPTHLIKTRGQQVTLRCSPKSGHDTVSWYQQALGQGPQFIFQYYEEEERQRGNFPDRFSGHQFPNYSSELNVNALLLGDSALYLCASSLNSNYGYTFGSGTRLTVV.

The chain has TRBV4-3 and TRBJ1-5, with D maybe TRBD1 (5 bases). Germline-derived CDR1 and CDR2 are LGHNA and YSLEER. CDR3 size: 15 residues. Trimming stripped 4 bases from V and 6 bases from J, with 16 bases between. The CDR3 coding sequence is TGCGCCAGCAGCCGTGAACGAGGAGGGACTCAGCCCCAGCATTTT. It translates to CASSRERGGTQPQHF.

This clone has just one count. The CDR3 DNA reads as TGTGCCAGCAGCTTACGGCCCAGGCTAGCGGGGACGGGTGAGCAGTTCTTC. The encoded protein is CASSLRPRLAGTGEQFF. The chain employs TRBV7-8 and TRBJ2-1; TRBD2 aligns across 9 bases. After removal of 2 bases from V and 9 bases from J, the junction contained 14 bases not matched to a gene. This CDR3 has 17 residues. Germline assignment: CDR1 SGHVS and CDR2 FQNEAQ.